What follows are 30 T cell receptor beta chains derived from one specimen sequenced in a study of shared clonotypes between healthy human individuals. Sequenced by immunoSEQ multiplex PCR; TCRdb stores in-frame clones only, minus some. The repertoire holds 950,000 to 1,300,000 clones, with roughly 75% as singletons. The material sequenced was memory CD4+ T cells sorted from blood. The subset here: CD45RA-negative fraction. These receptors were obtained from a man in his late teens or twenties in good health.

J is TRBJ2-7 and V is TRBV28; D not certain. Trimming removed 6 bases at V and 8 bases at J, with 17 bases between. Germline V gives CDR1 MDHEN, CDR2 SYDVKM. The CDR3 covers 13 residues. CDR3 loop: CASSSSVAVKQYF. DNA of the CDR3: TGTGCCAGCAGCTCATCCGTCGCAGTTAAGCAGTACTTC. Together with reference TRBV28 and TRBJ2-7, the CDR3 gives the full variable domain: DVKVTQSSRYLVKRTGEKVFLECVQDMDHENMFWYRQDPGLGLRLIYFSYDVKMKEKGDIPEGYSVSREKKERFSLILESASTNQTSMYLCASSSSVAVKQYFGPGTRLTVT.

V usage is TRBV30 and J usage is TRBJ1-1; the D gene is possibly TRBD1 (5 bases). The CDR3 has 13 residues. Deletions cut 0 bases from V and 7 bases from J, with 12 bases between. The germline V gene encodes CDR1 GTSNPN and CDR2 SVGIG (reference sequence). The CDR3 is CAWSVWGEFEAFF. The CDR3 DNA reads TGTGCCTGGAGTGTATGGGGCGAATTTGAAGCTTTCTTT.

The chain joins TRBV10-3 to TRBJ2-3; D is ambiguous. V shed 2 bases and J shed 0 bases, with 6 bases lying between them. Looked up from germline, CDR1 is ENHRY and CDR2 is SYGVKD. This CDR3 has 14 amino acids. The CDR3 here is CAISEADSTDTQYF. CDR3 nucleotide sequence: TGTGCCATCAGTGAGGCAGACAGCACAGATACGCAGTATTTT.

The chain is built from TRBV14 and TRBJ1-5, with 7 nucleotides matching TRBD1. J was trimmed by 5 bases and V by 6 bases; bases with no gene match: 7. The CDR3 loop spans 14 amino acids. Germline CDR1 reads SGHDN; CDR2 reads FVKESK. The CDR3 spells CASRTGSCHQPQHF. The CDR3 coding sequence is TGTGCCAGCAGGACAGGGTCTTGTCATCAGCCCCAGCATTTT.

This clone was detected once. The chain has TRBV15 and TRBJ2-1, with 11 bases fitting TRBD1. Trimming at V came to 0 bases and at J to 6 bases, leaving 4 bases not matched to a gene. CDR3 length: 16 residues. Germline lookup yields CDR1 LNHNV and CDR2 YYDKDF (reference sequence). The CDR3 reads CATSRDQGTGGNEQFF. As DNA, the CDR3 is TGTGCCACCAGCAGAGATCAAGGGACAGGGGGCAATGAGCAGTTCTTC.

This rearrangement joins TRBV7-9 to TRBJ2-1; TRBD1 matches at 10 bases. This CDR3 is 15 amino acids long. CDR1 is SEHNR, CDR2 FQNEAQ, per germline (reference sequence). Losses at the gene ends were 5 bases for V and 3 bases for J; bases not matched to a gene: 4. The CDR3 coding sequence is TGTGCCAGCAGCCCGGACAGGGGGTTCTACAATGAGCAGTTCTTC. The encoded protein is CASSPDRGFYNEQFF.

This chain uses TRBV7-9 with TRBJ2-3; D is uncertain. Germline CDR1 is SEHNR and CDR2 is FQNEAQ (reference sequence). V was trimmed by 5 bases and J by 4 bases, leaving 10 bases between them. This CDR3 has 13 residues. DNA for the CDR3: TGTGCCAGCAGCCCCCACCCCCCAGATACGCAGTATTTT. Its protein product is CASSPHPPDTQYF.

J is TRBJ2-7 and V is TRBV2; D uncertain. The V end lost 6 bases, the J end lost 2 bases, and 11 bases lay between the germline ends. The CDR3 has 13 amino acids. CDR1 is SNHLY, CDR2 FYNNEI, per germline. The CDR3, as DNA: TGTGCCAGCAGGAGGACGTCCGCCTACGAGCAGTACTTC. This sequence encodes CASRRTSAYEQYF. Full variable domain (outside the CDR3, taken from reference TRBV2 and TRBJ2-7): EPEVTQTPSHQVTQMGQEVILRCVPISNHLYFYWYRQILGQKVEFLVSFYNNEISEKSEIFDDQFSVERPDGSNFTLKIRSTKLEDSAMYFCASRRTSAYEQYFGPGTRLTVT.

This chain uses TRBV6-6 with TRBJ1-2; D not certain. The CDR3 loop spans 14 amino acids. The V end was cut by 5 bases, the J end by 5 bases, with 15 bases between. In germline, CDR1 is MNHNY, CDR2 SVGAGI (reference sequence). The CDR3 nucleotides are TGTGCCAGCAGTCAGAGGACGGAACGTTATGGCTACACCTTC. The encoded protein is CASSQRTERYGYTF.

The chain combines TRBV18 with TRBJ2-7; no clear D. CDR1 and CDR2 (germline): KGHSH, LQKENI. The CDR3 sequence is 16 residues long. With 6 bases removed from V and 0 bases from J, the gap between germline ends came to 18 bases. CDR3 nucleotide sequence: TGTGCCAGCTCCCCTGCCTTCAACCCCTACTCCTACGAGCAGTACTTC. Translated, it gives CASSPAFNPYSYEQYF.

The V and J genes are TRBV10-3 and TRBJ2-3; TRBD1 matches at 8 bases. After removal of 10 bases from V and 2 bases from J, the junction contained 5 bases not matched to a gene. The CDR3 is 13 residues long. Germline CDR1 and CDR2: ENHRY and SYGVKD. The CDR3 nucleotides read TGTGCCACCTCAGGGGGCCTCACAGATACGCAGTATTTT. Its protein is CATSGGLTDTQYF.

Only a few counts were recorded for this clone. The rearrangement uses TRBV5-1 and TRBJ2-2; 7 bases map to TRBD1. The CDR3 has 14 residues. With 4 bases clipped from V and 4 bases from J, the junction kept 4 bases outside the gene matches. The germline CDR1 and CDR2 sequences are SGHRS and YFSETQ. CDR3 sequence reads: CASSQTGLTGELFF. CDR3 coding DNA: TGCGCCAGCAGCCAGACAGGGCTCACCGGGGAGCTGTTTTTT.

V is TRBV19 and J is TRBJ1-6, with D perhaps TRBD1 (6 bases). V lost 5 bases and J lost 9, with 17 bases in between. CDR1 is LNHDA and CDR2 is SQIVND in the germline V gene (reference sequence). The CDR3 runs to 15 residues. The CDR3 DNA is TGTGCCAGTAGTGCCCGGACAGTAGATCCTTCACCCCTCCACTTT. Protein sequence: CASSARTVDPSPLHF.

The V and J genes are TRBV11-2 and TRBJ1-1, with 7 bases aligning to TRBD1. Trimming cost V 1 base and J 10 bases; bases outside gene matches: 6. Per germline, CDR1 SGHAT and CDR2 FQNNGV. This CDR3 is built from 13 residues. CDR3 sequence: CASSLGGGRGAFF. The CDR3, as DNA: TGTGCCAGCAGCTTAGGAGGGGGCCGGGGAGCTTTCTTT. Full variable domain (outside the CDR3, taken from reference TRBV11-2 and TRBJ1-1): EAGVAQSPRYKIIEKRQSVAFWCNPISGHATLYWYQQILGQGPKLLIQFQNNGVVDDSQLPKDRFSAERLKGVDSTLKIQPAKLEDSAVYLCASSLGGGRGAFFGQGTRLTVV.

V and J are TRBV4-3 and TRBJ2-7; a weak D match, TRBD1 (6 bases). The CDR3 has 19 residues. V gave up 1 base and J gave up 2 bases, with 24 bases separating them. Germline values: CDR1 LGHNA, CDR2 YSLEER. The CDR3 nucleotides read TGCGCCAGCAGCCAAGTATATCGGTCCGGGACATACAATACCTACGAGCAGTACTTC. Amino acid sequence: CASSQVYRSGTYNTYEQYF.

This chain uses TRBV6-1 with TRBJ2-7; D is unresolved. The CDR3 extends over 14 amino acids. V was cut by 3 bases and J by 4 bases, with 13 bases left in between. Germline V gene lookup returns CDR1 MNHNS and CDR2 SASEGT. The chain's CDR3 is CASSDGRSVYEQYF. The CDR3, as DNA: TGTGCCAGCAGTGATGGACGCAGTGTTTACGAGCAGTACTTC.

The chain is built from TRBV10-3 and TRBJ1-2, with a possible D match to TRBD1 (5 bases). The germline CDR1 and CDR2 sequences are ENHRY and SYGVKD. Trimming removed 4 bases from V and 7 bases from J, with 22 bases in between. CDR3 length: 16 residues. CDR3 sequence reads: CAISGGINQDGGGYTF. In DNA, the CDR3 is TGTGCCATCAGTGGGGGGATTAACCAGGACGGCGGTGGCTACACCTTC.

This clone was seen a handful of times. J is TRBJ1-1 and V is TRBV10-1; a weak D match, TRBD1 (5 bases). The CDR3 contains 14 residues. Per germline, CDR1 WNHNN and CDR2 SYGVQD (reference sequence). V dropped 3 bases and J dropped 0 bases, with 8 bases sitting between them. This CDR3 reads CASSDGTVNTEAFF. CDR3 sequence (DNA): TGCGCCAGCAGTGATGGGACCGTGAACACTGAAGCTTTCTTT.

This clone has more than one count but fewer than ten. V gene TRBV2 combines with J gene TRBJ1-2; maybe TRBD1 (6 bases). CDR1 and CDR2 (germline): SNHLY, FYNNEI. There are 12 residues in the CDR3. V was shortened by 3 bases and J by 5 bases, with 7 bases between the two germline ends. The CDR3 spells CASSDRGYGYTF. DNA of the CDR3: TGTGCCAGCAGTGACAGGGGATATGGCTACACCTTC.

The chain links TRBV5-1 to TRBJ2-3; weak D call: TRBD1 (5 bases). This CDR3 spans 15 amino acids. V was shortened by 0 bases and J by 8 bases, with 16 bases between the two germline ends. Germline CDR1 is SGHRS and CDR2 is YFSETQ. The CDR3 here is CASSLVGDSVSTQYF. The DNA for the CDR3 is TGCGCCAGCAGCTTGGTAGGGGATTCAGTAAGTACGCAGTATTTT.

This clone was observed a few times. This specimen includes other DNA sequences encoding the same CDR3. The CDR3 DNA reads TGTGCCAGCAGCCCCGAGGGGCGGTATGGCTACACCTTC. It yields the protein CASSPEGRYGYTF. V is TRBV7-8 and J is TRBJ1-2; D might be TRBD1 (5 bases). This CDR3 comprises 13 residues. V was cut by 5 bases and J by 5 bases, with 12 bases left in between. The germline V gene encodes CDR1 SGHVS and CDR2 FQNEAQ.

The chain is built from TRBV11-2 and TRBJ1-1; D uncertain. V was pared by 3 bases and J by 8 bases, with 16 bases between. Germline values: CDR1 SGHAT, CDR2 FQNNGV. This CDR3 has 14 amino acids. The chain's CDR3 is CASSFQSLGPEAFF. The CDR3 coding sequence is TGTGCCAGCAGCTTCCAATCCCTGGGTCCCGAAGCTTTCTTT. Full variable domain (remainder filled in from reference TRBV11-2 and TRBJ1-1): EAGVAQSPRYKIIEKRQSVAFWCNPISGHATLYWYQQILGQGPKLLIQFQNNGVVDDSQLPKDRFSAERLKGVDSTLKIQPAKLEDSAVYLCASSFQSLGPEAFFGQGTRLTVV.

The genes are TRBV7-9 and TRBJ1-4; 9 nucleotides align to TRBD1. The germline CDR1 and CDR2 sequences are SEHNR and FQNEAQ (reference sequence). V dropped 3 bases and J dropped 6; count of bases not matched to a gene: 5. The CDR3 runs 15 residues. CDR3 residues: CASSFGDRVYEKLFF. CDR3 nucleotide sequence: TGTGCCAGCAGCTTCGGGGACAGGGTTTATGAAAAACTGTTTTTT.

The genes are TRBV7-2 and TRBJ2-1; weak D call: TRBD1 (5 bases). CDR1 SGHTA and CDR2 FQGNSA come from the germline V gene. V lost 5 bases and J 10 bases, leaving 9 bases between the germline ends. This CDR3 contains 11 residues. The CDR3 region is CASSPAGEQFF. The CDR3 DNA follows: TGTGCCAGCAGCCCGGCAGGGGAGCAGTTCTTC.

Details on this clone: With a much larger clone just one base away, this may be a read error. The sample carries other DNA sequences with the same CDR3. This chain links TRBV5-1 with TRBJ1-1, with D maybe TRBD1 (5 bases). The CDR3 covers 14 residues. Germline lookup yields CDR1 SGHRS and CDR2 YFSETQ. CDR3 amino acids: CASKQEGRDTEAFF. CDR3 DNA sequence: TGTGCCAGCAAACAGGAGGGCAGGGACACTGAAGCTTTCTTT.

This chain links TRBV4-1 with TRBJ2-1, with 8 bases lining up with TRBD1. The germline CDR1 and CDR2 sequences are MGHRA and YSYEKL. The CDR3 spans 18 residues. V lost 2 bases and J lost 5; bases outside the gene matches: 14. CDR3 sequence (DNA): TGCGCCAGCAGCCAACCAGGGGGCTACGGCTGGGGACACAATGAGCAGTTCTTC. As protein: CASSQPGGYGWGHNEQFF.

V usage is TRBV19 and J usage is TRBJ1-1; no reliable D call. The CDR3 spans 11 residues. The germline gives CDR1 LNHDA, CDR2 SQIVND (reference sequence). Trimming cost V 3 bases and J 11 bases, with 10 bases left between them. The CDR3 DNA is TGTGCCAGTAGTATTTCACAACGGGCTTTCTTT. As protein: CASSISQRAFF.

There are a few counts of this clone. This chain uses TRBV2 with TRBJ1-4; 9 bases agree with TRBD1. Per germline, CDR1 SNHLY and CDR2 FYNNEI. The length of the CDR3 is 14 residues. Trimming took 6 bases from V and 7 from J; bases not matched to a gene: 6. DNA for the CDR3: TGTGCCAGCAGGACCGGGACAGGGACTGAAAAACTGTTTTTT. It translates to CASRTGTGTEKLFF.

On this clone: A much larger clone lies a single base off, so this may be a read error. The gene calls are TRBV7-8 and TRBJ1-5; TRBD1 aligns across 9 bases. Germline V CDR1 and CDR2: SGHVS, FQNEAQ. With V trimmed by 3 bases and J by 2 bases, 2 bases remained unmatched. There are 15 residues in the CDR3. The CDR3 spells CASSFRTGGNQPQHF. As DNA, the CDR3 is TGTGCCAGCAGCTTTCGGACAGGGGGCAATCAGCCCCAGCATTTT. Complete variable domain (other parts from reference TRBV7-8 and TRBJ1-5): GAGVSQSPRYKVAKRGQDVALRCDPISGHVSLFWYQQALGQGPEFLTYFQNEAQLDKSGLPSDRFFAERPEGSVSTLKIQRTQQEDSAVYLCASSFRTGGNQPQHFGDGTRLSIL.

The rearrangement joins TRBV10-3 to TRBJ2-1; 8 bases are shared with TRBD2. Germline values: CDR1 ENHRY, CDR2 SYGVKD. This CDR3 comprises 15 residues. With 2 bases clipped from V and 5 bases from J, the junction kept 5 bases outside the gene matches. CDR3 nucleotides: TGTGCCATCAGTGAGCCTGGGACTAGGAACAATGAGCAGTTCTTC. It codes for CAISEPGTRNNEQFF.